This T cell receptor (beta chain) was sequenced during a study of T cell responses to AZD1222 COVID-19 vaccine. Study-level background: Second-dose intervals of approximately 4 or approximately 12 weeks were pooled.

In germline, CDR1 is SGHRS, CDR2 YFSETQ. This CDR3 contains 13 residues. V lost 5 bases, J lost 11 bases, and 11 bases stayed unmatched. As regards this clone: Antigen specificity is unknown.

Overall study findings and caveats: Spike-wide coverage was observed for vaccine-associated CD4 TCRs, with dominant responses at 160-218 and 743-854. Just 5 to 7 people given AZD1222 tested seropositive at baseline.

Generated by immunoSEQ multiplex PCR, the TCRdb table keeps only in-frame clones and is missing some. This table holds about 35,000 clones, around nine tenths found once. The sequencing used peripheral blood, collected on day 0 of AZD1222 vaccination. J is TRBJ1-2 and V is TRBV5-1, with 8 nucleotides matching TRBD1. This TCR was recovered from an adult in good health. The CDR3 reads CASRTGTGNLYTF. CDR3 bases: TGCGCCAGCAGAACCGGGACAGGAAACCTATACACCTTC. The full variable domain, rest sourced from reference TRBV5-1 and TRBJ1-2, is KAGVTQTPRYLIKTRGQQVTLSCSPISGHRSVSWYQQTPGQGLQFLFEYFSETQRNKGNFPGRFSGRQFSNSRSEMNVSTLELGDSALYLCASRTGTGNLYTFGSGTRLTVV.